This T cell receptor (beta chain) originates from a study of blood T cell repertoires in COVID-19. Whole-study context: Acute and convalescent COVID-19 specimens originated in the United States, Italy and Spain. In each case, the material was cDNA or gDNA derived from T cells, B-cell-depleted T cells, or PBMCs.

Losses at the gene ends were 1 base for V and 5 bases for J; bases not matched to a gene: 5. Looked up from germline, CDR1 is SGHVS and CDR2 is FNYEAQ. The CDR3 loop spans 15 amino acids. This clone is medium-sized (0.01 to 0.1%) within its sample. Method: immunoSEQ multiplex PCR; TCRdb's copy keeps in-frame clones and lacks some. The table lists tens of thousands of clones, roughly 85% of them singletons, with 4.5% to 6% in the top ten. V is TRBV7-6 and J is TRBJ2-1; 7 nucleotides line up with TRBD2. The sequenced material came from peripheral blood. This TCR came from a human donor in a cohort sampled during active COVID-19. In DNA form, the CDR3 reads TGTGCCAGCAGCTTAGGTCCAGCGGGAAACAATGAGCAGTTCTTC. This sequence encodes CASSLGPAGNNEQFF.